The clone carrying this TCR beta chain showed up just a few times. Its antigen remains unknown. The sample comes from a study of T cell repertoires in cytomegalovirus infection. Study overall: Both a matching HLA type and CMV infection were indicated by public TCR beta signatures. Study observations and caveats: Ex vivo, HLA-C-restricted CMV-specific TCR beta clonotypes prevailed over the rest of the response. There were carriers of CMV plus the relevant HLA, and cumulative public TCR beta family frequency identified them.

Germline lookup yields CDR1 MNHEY and CDR2 SMNVEV (reference sequence). The CDR3 runs 15 residues. Trimming stripped 6 bases from V and 1 base from J, with 13 bases between. TCRdb redid the calling of the reads with MiXCR, one entry per CDR3 protein. In the table there are approximately 630,000 distinct CDR3 sequences, 24% of which are singletons. J is TRBJ2-1 and V is TRBV27, with D uncertain. Source material: CD8+ T cells from PBMCs. This receptor was obtained from a human donor in good health (CMV status not recorded). Some clones in this sample may be carry-over from other donors' samples. The CDR3 DNA is TGTGCCAGCAGCGTCGGGTTTGGGTCCTACAATGAGCAGTTCTTC. Its translation is CASSVGFGSYNEQFF.